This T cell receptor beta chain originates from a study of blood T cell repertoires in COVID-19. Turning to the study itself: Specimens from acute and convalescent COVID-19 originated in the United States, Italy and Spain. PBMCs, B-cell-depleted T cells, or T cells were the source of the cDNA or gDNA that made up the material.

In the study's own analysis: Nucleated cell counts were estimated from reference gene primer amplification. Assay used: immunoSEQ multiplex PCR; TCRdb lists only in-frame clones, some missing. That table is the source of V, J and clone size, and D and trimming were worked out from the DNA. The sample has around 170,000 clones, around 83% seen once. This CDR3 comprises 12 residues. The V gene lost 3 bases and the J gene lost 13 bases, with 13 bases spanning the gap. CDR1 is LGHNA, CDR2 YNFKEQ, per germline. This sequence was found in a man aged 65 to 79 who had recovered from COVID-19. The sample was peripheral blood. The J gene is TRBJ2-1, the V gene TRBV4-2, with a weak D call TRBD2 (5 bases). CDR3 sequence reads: CASSQEASRQFF. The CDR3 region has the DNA TGTGCCAGCAGCCAGGAGGCGTCTAGACAGTTCTTC.